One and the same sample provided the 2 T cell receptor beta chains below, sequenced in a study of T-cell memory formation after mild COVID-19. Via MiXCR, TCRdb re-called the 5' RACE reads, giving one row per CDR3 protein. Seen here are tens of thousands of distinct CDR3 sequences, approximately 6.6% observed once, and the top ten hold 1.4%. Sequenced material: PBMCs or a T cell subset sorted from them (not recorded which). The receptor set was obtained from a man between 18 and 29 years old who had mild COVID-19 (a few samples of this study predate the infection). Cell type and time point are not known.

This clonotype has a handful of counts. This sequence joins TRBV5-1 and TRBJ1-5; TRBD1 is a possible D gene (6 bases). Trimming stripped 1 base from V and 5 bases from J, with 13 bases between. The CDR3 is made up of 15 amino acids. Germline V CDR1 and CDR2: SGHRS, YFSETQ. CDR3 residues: CASSLSPGDYQPQHF. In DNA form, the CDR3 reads TGCGCCAGCAGCTTGTCTCCAGGGGACTATCAGCCCCAGCATTTT.

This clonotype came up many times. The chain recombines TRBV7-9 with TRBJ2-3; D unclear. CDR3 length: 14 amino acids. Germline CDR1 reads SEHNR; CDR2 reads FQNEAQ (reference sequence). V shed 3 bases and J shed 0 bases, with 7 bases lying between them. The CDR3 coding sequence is TGTGCCAGCAGCTTGGGATTCAGCACAGATACGCAGTATTTT. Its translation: CASSLGFSTDTQYF. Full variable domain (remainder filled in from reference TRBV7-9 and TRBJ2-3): DTGVSQNPRHKITKRGQNVTFRCDPISEHNRLYWYRQTLGQGPEFLTYFQNEAQLEKSRLLSDRFSAERPKGSFSTLEIQRTEQGDSAMYLCASSLGFSTDTQYFGPGTRLTVL.